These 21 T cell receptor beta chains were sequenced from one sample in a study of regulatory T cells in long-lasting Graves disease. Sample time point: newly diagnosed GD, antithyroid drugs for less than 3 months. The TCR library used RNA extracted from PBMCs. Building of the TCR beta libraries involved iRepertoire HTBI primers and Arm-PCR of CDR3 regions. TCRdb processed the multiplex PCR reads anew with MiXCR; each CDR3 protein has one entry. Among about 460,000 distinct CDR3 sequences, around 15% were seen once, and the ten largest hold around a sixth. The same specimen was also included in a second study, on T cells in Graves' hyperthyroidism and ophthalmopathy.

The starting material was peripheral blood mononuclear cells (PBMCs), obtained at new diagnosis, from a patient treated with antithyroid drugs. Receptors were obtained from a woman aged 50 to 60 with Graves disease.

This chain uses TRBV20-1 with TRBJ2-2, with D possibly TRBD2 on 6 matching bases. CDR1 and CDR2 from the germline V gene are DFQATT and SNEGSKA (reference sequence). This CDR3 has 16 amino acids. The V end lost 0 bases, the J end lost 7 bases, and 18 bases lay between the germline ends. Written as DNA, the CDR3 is TGCAGTGCTAGAGATCGCGGCTATAGCGGAAGCGGGGAGCTGTTTTTT. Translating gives CSARDRGYSGSGELFF.

As DNA, the CDR3 is TGTGCCAGCAGCTTGGGGGGACAGACCATCGGCTACACCTTC. As protein: CASSLGGQTIGYTF. The rearrangement links TRBV5-4 to TRBJ1-2; 7 bases are a match to TRBD1. The germline V gene has CDR1 SGHNT and CDR2 YYREEE (reference sequence). V gave up 0 bases and J gave up 8 bases; unmatched junction bases: 7. The length of the CDR3 is 14 residues.

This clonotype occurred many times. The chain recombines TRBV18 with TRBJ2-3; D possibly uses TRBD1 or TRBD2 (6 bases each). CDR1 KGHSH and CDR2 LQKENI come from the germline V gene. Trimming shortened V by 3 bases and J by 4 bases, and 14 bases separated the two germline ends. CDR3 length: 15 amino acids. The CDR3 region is CASSPPGAWADTQYF. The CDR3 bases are TGTGCCAGCTCACCCCCGGGGGCTTGGGCAGATACGCAGTATTTT.

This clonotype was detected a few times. In DNA form, the CDR3 reads TGTGCCAGCAGTTTTAGCGGGAGGTTCTCCTACGAGCAGTACTTC. Protein product: CASSFSGRFSYEQYF. The V and J genes are TRBV27 and TRBJ2-7, with TRBD2 matching over 10 bases. Germline CDR1 reads MNHEY; CDR2 reads SMNVEV (reference sequence). The CDR3 totals 15 residues. The J segment lost 0 bases and the V segment lost 3 bases, leaving 2 bases of the junction unmatched.

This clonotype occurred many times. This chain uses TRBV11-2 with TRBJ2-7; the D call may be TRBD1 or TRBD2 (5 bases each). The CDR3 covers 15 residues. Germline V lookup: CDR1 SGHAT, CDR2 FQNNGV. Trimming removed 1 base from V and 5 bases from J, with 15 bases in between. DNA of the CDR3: TGTGCCAGCAGCTTAGGTAGGCAGGGACGGGACGAGCAGTACTTC. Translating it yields CASSLGRQGRDEQYF.

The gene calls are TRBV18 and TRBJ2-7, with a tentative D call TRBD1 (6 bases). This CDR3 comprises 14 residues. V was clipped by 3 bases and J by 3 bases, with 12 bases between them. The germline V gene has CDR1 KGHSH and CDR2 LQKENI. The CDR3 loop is CASSPGQSGYEQYF. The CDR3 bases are TGTGCCAGCTCACCGGGACAAAGTGGCTACGAGCAGTACTTC.

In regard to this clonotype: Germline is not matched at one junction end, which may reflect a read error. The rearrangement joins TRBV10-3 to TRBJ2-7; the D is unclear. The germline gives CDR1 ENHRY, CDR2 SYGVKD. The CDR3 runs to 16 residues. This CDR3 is CAISESVSGHSYGQYF. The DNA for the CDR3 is TGTGCCATCAGTGAGTCTGTCAGTGGCCATTCTTACGGGCAGTACTTC.

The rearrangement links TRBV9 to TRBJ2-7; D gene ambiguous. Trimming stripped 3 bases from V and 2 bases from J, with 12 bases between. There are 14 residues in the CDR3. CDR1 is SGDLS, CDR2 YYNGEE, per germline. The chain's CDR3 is CASSASYSTYEQYF. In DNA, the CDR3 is TGTGCCAGCAGCGCCTCTTACAGTACCTACGAGCAGTACTTC.

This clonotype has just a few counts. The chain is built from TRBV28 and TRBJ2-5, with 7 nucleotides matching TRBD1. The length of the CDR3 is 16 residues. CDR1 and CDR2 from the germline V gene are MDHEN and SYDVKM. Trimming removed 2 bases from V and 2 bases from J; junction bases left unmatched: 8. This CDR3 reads CASSLPEGALQETQYF. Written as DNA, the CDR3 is TGTGCCAGCAGTTTACCCGAGGGGGCGCTACAAGAGACCCAGTACTTC. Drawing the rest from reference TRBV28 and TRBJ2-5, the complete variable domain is DVKVTQSSRYLVKRTGEKVFLECVQDMDHENMFWYRQDPGLGLRLIYFSYDVKMKEKGDIPEGYSVSREKKERFSLILESASTNQTSMYLCASSLPEGALQETQYFGPGTRLLVL.

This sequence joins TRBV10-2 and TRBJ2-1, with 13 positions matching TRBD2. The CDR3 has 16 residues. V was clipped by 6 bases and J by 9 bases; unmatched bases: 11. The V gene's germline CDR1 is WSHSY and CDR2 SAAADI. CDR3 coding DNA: TGCGCCAGCAGCGAGACACTAGCGGGAGGGCCAAGTGAGCAGTTCTTC. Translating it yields CASSETLAGGPSEQFF.

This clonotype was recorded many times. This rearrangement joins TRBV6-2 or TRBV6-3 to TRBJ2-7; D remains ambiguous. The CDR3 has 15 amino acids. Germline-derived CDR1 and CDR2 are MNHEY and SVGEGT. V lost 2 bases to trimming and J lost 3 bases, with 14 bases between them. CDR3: CASSYGALPHYEQYF. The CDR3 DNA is TGTGCCAGCAGTTACGGCGCTCTCCCTCACTACGAGCAGTACTTC.

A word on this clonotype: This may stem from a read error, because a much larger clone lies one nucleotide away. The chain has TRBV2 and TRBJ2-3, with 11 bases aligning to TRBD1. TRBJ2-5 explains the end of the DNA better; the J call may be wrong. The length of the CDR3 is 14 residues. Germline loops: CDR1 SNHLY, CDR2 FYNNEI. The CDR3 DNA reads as TGTGCCAGCAGCGGACAGGGGGCGGGGGAGACCCAGTACTTC. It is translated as CASSGQGAGETQYF.

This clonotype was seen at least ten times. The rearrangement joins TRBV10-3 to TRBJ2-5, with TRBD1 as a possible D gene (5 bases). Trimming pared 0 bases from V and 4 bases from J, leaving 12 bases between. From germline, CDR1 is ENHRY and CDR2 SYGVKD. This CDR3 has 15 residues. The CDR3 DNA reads TGTGCCATCAGTGAGTCGGCAGGGTATCGAGAGACCCAGTACTTC. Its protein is CAISESAGYRETQYF.

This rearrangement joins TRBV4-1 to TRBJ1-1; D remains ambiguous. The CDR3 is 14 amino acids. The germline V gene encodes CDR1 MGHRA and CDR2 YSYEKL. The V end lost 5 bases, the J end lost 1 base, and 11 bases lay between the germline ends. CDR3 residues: CASSSGPENTEAFF. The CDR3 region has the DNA TGCGCCAGCAGCTCTGGACCGGAGAACACTGAAGCTTTCTTT.

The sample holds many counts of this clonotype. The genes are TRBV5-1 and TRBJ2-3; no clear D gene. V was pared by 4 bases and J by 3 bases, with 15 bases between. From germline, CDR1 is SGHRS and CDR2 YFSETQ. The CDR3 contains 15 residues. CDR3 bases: TGCGCCAGCAGCCCAGGTGGTGGGTGGACAGATACGCAGTATTTT. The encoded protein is CASSPGGGWTDTQYF.

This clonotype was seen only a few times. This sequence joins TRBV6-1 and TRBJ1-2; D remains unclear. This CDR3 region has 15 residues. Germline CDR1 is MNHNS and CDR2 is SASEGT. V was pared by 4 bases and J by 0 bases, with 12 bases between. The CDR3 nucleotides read TGTGCCAGCAGTGGCGGAGCAGCGCCTAACTATGGCTACACCTTC. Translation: CASSGGAAPNYGYTF.

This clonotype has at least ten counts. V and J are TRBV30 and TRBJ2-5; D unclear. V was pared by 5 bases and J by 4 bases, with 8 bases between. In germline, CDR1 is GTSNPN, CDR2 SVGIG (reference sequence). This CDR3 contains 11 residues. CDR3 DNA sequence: TGTGCCTGGGAATTGGGAGAGACCCAGTACTTC. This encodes CAWELGETQYF.

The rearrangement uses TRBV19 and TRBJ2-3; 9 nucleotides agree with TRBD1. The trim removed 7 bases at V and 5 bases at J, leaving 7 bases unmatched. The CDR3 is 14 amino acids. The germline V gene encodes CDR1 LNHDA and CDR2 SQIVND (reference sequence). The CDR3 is CASNLQGAGDTQYF. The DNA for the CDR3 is TGTGCCAGTAACTTACAGGGGGCAGGAGATACGCAGTATTTT.

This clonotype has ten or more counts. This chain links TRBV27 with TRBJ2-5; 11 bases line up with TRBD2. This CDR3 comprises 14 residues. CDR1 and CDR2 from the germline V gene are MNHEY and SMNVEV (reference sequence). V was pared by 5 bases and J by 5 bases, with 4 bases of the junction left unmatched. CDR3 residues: CASSVLAGVETQYF. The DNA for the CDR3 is TGTGCCAGCAGTGTACTAGCGGGAGTGGAGACCCAGTACTTC.

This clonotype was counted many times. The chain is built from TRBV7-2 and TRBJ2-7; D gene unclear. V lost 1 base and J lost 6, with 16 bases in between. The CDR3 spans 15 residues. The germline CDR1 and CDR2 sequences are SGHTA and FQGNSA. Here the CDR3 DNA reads TGTGCCAGCAGCTTAGGGGCTAGTTTTAGTCGCGAGCAGTACTTC. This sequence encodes CASSLGASFSREQYF. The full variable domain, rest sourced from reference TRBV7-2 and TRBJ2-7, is GAGVSQSPSNKVTEKGKDVELRCDPISGHTALYWYRQSLGQGLEFLIYFQGNSAPDKSGLPSDRFSAERTGGSVSTLTIQRTQQEDSAVYLCASSLGASFSREQYFGPGTRLTVT.

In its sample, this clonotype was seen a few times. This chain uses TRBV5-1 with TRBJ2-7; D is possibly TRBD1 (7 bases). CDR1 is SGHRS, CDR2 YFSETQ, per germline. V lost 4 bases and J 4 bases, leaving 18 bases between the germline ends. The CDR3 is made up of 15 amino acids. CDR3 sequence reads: CASSRSGQGGYEQYF. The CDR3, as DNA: TGCGCCAGCAGCCGCTCCGGTCAGGGGGGATACGAGCAGTACTTC.